The clone carrying this T cell receptor (beta chain) was recorded a few times. These data come from a study of blood T cell repertoires in COVID-19. Study overall: Researchers got acute and convalescent COVID-19 samples from the United States, Italy and Spain.

The CDR3 length is 14 residues. Trimming cost V 2 bases and J 7 bases, with 9 bases left between them. Germline V gene data show CDR1 as SGHTA and CDR2 as FQGNSA. Per the study methods: Amplification from reference gene primers served as the basis for estimated nucleated cell counts. Libraries were prepared by immunoSEQ multiplex PCR; TCRdb keeps only in-frame clonotypes and omits some of them. V and J calls and clone size are those listed in that table; D and trimming were worked out from the DNA. The sample shows more than 100,000 clones, just over 85% of them seen only once. Source material: peripheral blood. This sequence originates from a man in his forties or fifties with acute or convalescent COVID-19. V gene TRBV7-2 combines with J gene TRBJ1-6; D might be TRBD1 (5 bases). CDR3: CASSLQGTNSPLHF. In DNA, the CDR3 is TGTGCCAGCAGCTTACAGGGTACCAATTCACCCCTCCACTTT.